This is a list of T cell receptor beta chains from one sample in a study of beta chain features in type 1 diabetes. Method: immunoSEQ multiplex PCR; TCRdb's copy keeps in-frame clones and lacks some. The sample carries under 90,000 clones, 25% to 35% recorded once. The sample consisted of stem cell memory CD4+ T cells from blood. The origin of the receptors is a young woman in good health. The CDR3 runs from the conserved cysteine through the conserved F or W. The D gene is left open where the match is weak. A row's size may be missing; if present it is once, few, many or a size class.

d_call clone_size j_call v_call cdr3_nt cdr3_aa
TRBD2 NA TRBJ2-2 TRBV6-1 TGTGCCAGCAGTGAACCGGGACTAGTATACACCGGGGAGCTGTTTTTT CASSEPGLVYTGELFF
TRBD1 NA TRBJ1-1 TRBV2 TGTGCCAGCATTGACAGGGGGAACACTGAAGCTTTCTTT CASIDRGNTEAFF
TRBD1 once TRBJ1-4 TRBV7-2 TGTGCCAGCAGTCCCCGACAGGGGGCGTCGGAAAAACTGTTTTTT CASSPRQGASEKLFF
NA few TRBJ1-2 TRBV10-3 TGTGCCATCAGTGAGTCGATACTGAGGGTTAACTATGGCTACACCTTC CAISESILRVNYGYTF
TRBD2 NA TRBJ2-3 TRBV7-3 TGTGCCAGCAGCTTAGTTCCTAGCGGGGGGACAGATACGCAGTATTTT CASSLVPSGGTDTQYF
NA NA TRBJ2-6 TRBV21-1 TGTGCCAGCCGGCCAGGGGGCGTCCGAAATTCTGCATCTGGGGCCAACGTCCTGACTTTC CASRPGGVRNSASGANVLTF
NA few TRBJ2-7 TRBV25-1 TGTGCCAGCAGAAAAACAAGTCTCGGGGAGCAGTACTTC CASRKTSLGEQYF
NA NA TRBJ1-1 TRBV11-2 TGTGCCAGCAGCCAGCTAAGCGGGAGCACTGAAGCTTTCTTT CASSQLSGSTEAFF
TRBD2 few TRBJ2-3 TRBV7-2 TGTGCCAGCAGCTTAGACGGGGGGGGCCCCCCAGATACGCAGTATTTT CASSLDGGGPPDTQYF
NA NA TRBJ2-2 TRBV7-9 TGTGCCAGCAACCCGACAGCGAGCACCGGGGAGCTGTTTTTT CASNPTASTGELFF
TRBD2 NA TRBJ2-7 TRBV6-1 TGTGCCAGCAGTGGTGGGACTAGCTCTCGCGAGCAGTACTTC CASSGGTSSREQYF
TRBD1 NA TRBJ1-1 TRBV28 TGTGCCAGCAAGACAGGGTTCGAAGCTTTCTTT CASKTGFEAFF
TRBD1 NA TRBJ1-5 TRBV19 TGTGCCAGTACGCGGACAGGGGGACATCAGCCCCAGCATTTT CASTRTGGHQPQHF
NA NA TRBJ2-2 TRBV27 TGTGCCAGCGGGTACAGGGCTGAAACCGGGGAGCTGTTTTTT CASGYRAETGELFF
NA few TRBJ2-2 TRBV7-2 TGTGCCAGCAGCTTAGCTGCCCTAGGGGAGCTGTTTTTT CASSLAALGELFF
NA NA TRBJ1-1 TRBV5-1 TGCGCCAGCAGCTTTGGTGGAGGGCGGACTGAAGCTTTCTTT CASSFGGGRTEAFF
TRBD1 NA TRBJ2-7 TRBV7-2 TGTGCCAGCAGCTTAGGACAGGGCAGAGCCTACGAGCAGTACTTC CASSLGQGRAYEQYF
TRBD2 NA TRBJ2-1 TRBV7-6 TGTGCCAGCAGCTCCCTCAGCGGGAGGGCCCTCGGTGAGCAGTTCTTC CASSSLSGRALGEQFF
TRBD2 NA TRBJ2-1 TRBV5-1 TGCGCCAGCAGTTCGGGTAGCGGGAGGGCGGGCGAGCAGTTCTTC CASSSGSGRAGEQFF
NA NA TRBJ2-1 TRBV11-2 TGTGCCAGCAGCTTAGGACCGGGGACATACAATGAGCAGTTCTTC CASSLGPGTYNEQFF
NA NA TRBJ2-7 TRBV11-2 TGTGCCAGCAGCGCCACAGGAAGACCCTACGAGCAGTACTTC CASSATGRPYEQYF
NA NA TRBJ1-2 TRBV28 TGTGCCAGCAGTTTACCAGGACTCTATGGCTACACCTTC CASSLPGLYGYTF
NA NA TRBJ1-1 TRBV6-6 TGTGCCAGCAGTTACCCCGGGAGGAACACTGAAGCTTTCTTT CASSYPGRNTEAFF
TRBD1 few TRBJ2-3 TRBV4-1 TGCGCCAGCAGCCAAGAAGTTAAGACAGGGTTCACAGATACGCAGTATTTT CASSQEVKTGFTDTQYF
NA NA TRBJ1-6 TRBV7-2 TGTGCCAGCAGCTCCGAGGGGGCCTATAATTCACCCCTCCACTTT CASSSEGAYNSPLHF